The next 27 T cell receptor beta chains were all read from a single sample in a study of blood T cell repertoires in COVID-19. This table comes from immunoSEQ multiplex PCR, and its TCRdb copy is limited to in-frame clones, with some not included. The data contain some 70,000 clones, 86% of them seen just once; the ten biggest clones take up 1.4% to 1.5%. The sample was peripheral blood. These receptors all stem from a woman aged 55 to 70 with acute or convalescent COVID-19.

The genes are TRBV11-3 and TRBJ2-3; 9 bases agree with TRBD1. In germline, CDR1 is SGHNT, CDR2 YENEEA. J lost 2 bases, V lost 1 base, and 4 bases had no gene match. The CDR3 runs 16 residues. The CDR3 DNA follows: TGTGCCAGCAGCTTAGTAGGACAGGGGAACACAGATACGCAGTATTTT. This gives the protein CASSLVGQGNTDTQYF.

A single count supports this clone. The V and J genes are TRBV20-1 and TRBJ1-4; 7 bases map to TRBD1. Germline CDR1 is DFQATT and CDR2 is SNEGSKA (reference sequence). The CDR3 is 16 residues long. V shed 3 bases and J 1 base; nucleotides not matched to a gene: 8. This CDR3 is CSASSTGAGTNEKLFF. The CDR3 DNA sequence: TGCAGTGCTAGTTCTACAGGGGCTGGAACTAATGAAAAACTGTTTTTT.

The chain carries TRBV28 and TRBJ1-6; tentative D call: TRBD1 (5 bases). Germline V lookup: CDR1 MDHEN, CDR2 SYDVKM. V was pared by 3 bases and J by 9 bases, with 15 bases between. The CDR3 has 15 residues. The CDR3 bases are TGTGCCAGCAGTTTTCGGCGACAAGGGGTTTCACCCCTCCACTTT. Translation gives CASSFRRQGVSPLHF.

The chain combines TRBV18 with TRBJ2-1; 13 nucleotides align to TRBD2. From germline, CDR1 is KGHSH and CDR2 LQKENI. V trimming: 3 bases; J trimming: 10 bases; junction bases outside the gene matches: 9. CDR3 size: 16 residues. The CDR3 bases are TGTGCCAGCTCACCTTCAGGACTAGCGGGAGAGGGGGAGCAGTTCTTC. As protein: CASSPSGLAGEGEQFF.

The rearrangement links TRBV24-1 to TRBJ2-1; TRBD2 matches at 7 bases. Germline CDR1 KGHDR, CDR2 SFDVKD. This CDR3 has 13 amino acids. V was pared by 9 bases and J by 3 bases, with 4 bases of the junction left unmatched. The CDR3 DNA reads as TGTGCCACCGGGGAGGGCTTCTACAATGAGCAGTTCTTC. Protein: CATGEGFYNEQFF.

Here the CDR3 reads CASSPQTAYNYGYTF. CDR3 sequence (DNA): TGTGCCAGCTCACCACAAACAGCCTATAACTATGGCTACACCTTC. The V gene is TRBV18, the J gene TRBJ1-2; no clear D gene. Germline assignment: CDR1 KGHSH and CDR2 LQKENI. Deletions cut 1 base from V and 1 base from J, with 10 bases between. This CDR3 is 15 amino acids long.

V gene TRBV29-1 combines with J gene TRBJ1-1, with TRBD1 identical over 7 bases. Trimming removed 3 bases from V and 0 bases from J; junction bases left unmatched: 4. Per the germline V gene, CDR1 is SQVTM and CDR2 is ANQGSEA. This CDR3 has 14 residues. CDR3 in amino acids: CSVEMGQLNTEAFF. The DNA for the CDR3 is TGCAGCGTTGAGATGGGACAGTTGAACACTGAAGCTTTCTTT.

The chain couples TRBV25-1 to TRBJ2-7; 8 bases match TRBD2. The length of the CDR3 is 15 residues. After removal of 3 bases from V and 3 bases from J, the junction contained 7 bases not matched to a gene. In germline, CDR1 is MGHDK, CDR2 SYGVNS. The CDR3 is CASSDFLAGHYEQYF. The CDR3 DNA reads TGTGCCAGCAGTGATTTTTTAGCGGGACACTACGAGCAGTACTTC.

This clone was seen once. The J gene is TRBJ2-1, the V gene TRBV5-4; TRBD2 might be the D (6 bases). The CDR3 has 15 residues. Germline CDR1 SGHNT, CDR2 YYREEE (reference sequence). The V end lost 4 bases, the J end lost 6 bases, and 17 bases lay between the germline ends. The CDR3 nucleotides are TGTGCCAGCAGCCCACGTGCGGGGACCCTCAATGAGCAGTTCTTC. Translated: CASSPRAGTLNEQFF.

This rearrangement joins TRBV30 to TRBJ2-7; 7 positions agree with TRBD2. The germline CDR1 and CDR2 sequences are GTSNPN and SVGIG (reference sequence). The CDR3 is 17 residues long. After removal of 1 base from V and 7 bases from J, the junction contained 19 bases not matched to a gene. CDR3 sequence: CAWSGFASIAGAWEQYF. Written as DNA, the CDR3 is TGTGCCTGGAGTGGGTTCGCGTCTATCGCGGGAGCGTGGGAGCAGTACTTC.

This clone was observed a single time. The V call is TRBV7-3, the J call TRBJ2-4, with 8 bases that match TRBD1. The CDR3 has 15 amino acids. V was clipped by 2 bases and J by 8 bases; unmatched bases: 8. Germline V CDR1 and CDR2: SGHTA, FQGTGA. In DNA, the CDR3 is TGTGCCAGCAGCTTAGGGTCAGGGGGCCGGGACATTCAGTACTTC. It encodes CASSLGSGGRDIQYF.

The chain joins TRBV6-4 to TRBJ2-1, with 12 bases identical to TRBD2. The trim removed 3 bases at V and 7 bases at J, leaving 4 bases unmatched. Germline CDR1 reads MRHNA; CDR2 reads SNTAGT. The CDR3 spans 15 residues. CDR3 coding DNA: TGTGCCAGCAGTGAACTAGCGGGAGGAGGGAATGAGCAGTTCTTC. Protein: CASSELAGGGNEQFF.

V and J are TRBV3-1 (or the pseudogene TRBV3-2) and TRBJ2-5; 9 bases fit TRBD2. The CDR3 covers 17 residues. The germline CDR1 and CDR2 sequences are LGHDT and YNNKEL (reference sequence). V lost 4 bases to trimming and J lost 5 bases; unmatched junction nucleotides: 14. CDR3 amino acids: CASSLYSSGAMRETQYF. The CDR3 DNA reads TGTGCCAGCAGCCTCTACTCTAGCGGGGCAATGAGGGAGACCCAGTACTTC.

The V call is TRBV2, the J call TRBJ2-2; 7 positions agree with TRBD1. CDR3 length: 15 amino acids. The germline CDR1 and CDR2 sequences are SNHLY and FYNNEI. With 5 bases clipped from V and 6 bases from J, the junction kept 9 bases outside the gene matches. CDR3 sequence (DNA): TGTGCCAGCAGTAGAGGACAGGCGGTCGCCGGGGAGCTGTTTTTT. This sequence encodes CASSRGQAVAGELFF.

The chain combines TRBV19 with TRBJ1-1; no clear D. The CDR3 has 15 residues. Trimming cost V 3 bases and J 1 base, with 12 bases left between them. Germline V gene sequence: CDR1 LNHDA, CDR2 SQIVND (reference sequence). CDR3 amino acids: CASSIPGGANTEAFF. The CDR3 DNA reads TGTGCCAGTAGTATCCCCGGCGGAGCGAACACTGAAGCTTTCTTT.

The V call is TRBV4-2, the J call TRBJ1-2; D is ambiguous. The CDR3 sequence is 16 residues long. Germline V gene data show CDR1 as LGHNA and CDR2 as YNFKEQ. The germline V and J ends were trimmed by 0 bases and 0 bases, with 11 bases remaining between them. The CDR3 sequence: CASSQESTSANYGYTF. The CDR3, as DNA: TGTGCCAGCAGCCAAGAGTCAACGTCAGCTAACTATGGCTACACCTTC.

The rearrangement uses TRBV5-4 and TRBJ1-2; 10 nucleotides line up with TRBD1. CDR1 and CDR2 from the germline V gene are SGHNT and YYREEE (reference sequence). The CDR3 is made up of 15 amino acids. After removal of 3 bases from V and 8 bases from J, the junction contained 10 bases not matched to a gene. The CDR3 sequence: CASSWQRTGGRGYTF. The CDR3, as DNA: TGTGCCAGCAGCTGGCAGCGGACAGGGGGTAGAGGCTACACCTTC.

The rearrangement uses TRBV18 and TRBJ1-2, with 7 bases aligning to TRBD1. CDR3 length: 13 residues. Losses at the gene ends were 5 bases for V and 6 bases for J; bases not matched to a gene: 6. Germline assignment: CDR1 KGHSH and CDR2 LQKENI. The CDR3, as DNA: TGTGCCAGCTCAAAGGGACAGCAAAATGGCTACACCTTC. This translates into CASSKGQQNGYTF.

This chain connects TRBV9 to TRBJ2-1; 10 nucleotides match TRBD1. The V and J ends lost 1 base and 10 bases, in that order; junction bases with no gene match: 11. Germline V lookup: CDR1 SGDLS, CDR2 YYNGEE. The CDR3 spans 16 residues. The DNA for the CDR3 is TGTGCCAGCAGCGTACTGGGACAGGGGACTTACCGGGAGCAGTTCTTC. The encoded protein is CASSVLGQGTYREQFF.

This clone occurred once. V and J are TRBV27 and TRBJ1-5; a weak D match, TRBD1 (6 bases). Trimming took 10 bases from V and 3 from J, leaving 22 bases between them. The CDR3 length is 16 residues. Per the germline V gene, CDR1 is MNHEY and CDR2 is SMNVEV (reference sequence). The CDR3 is CATKRTAFGNNQPQHF. In DNA, the CDR3 is TGTGCCACCAAACGGACAGCCTTTGGAAACAATCAGCCCCAGCATTTT.

The chain is built from TRBV2 and TRBJ2-7; 10 bases fit TRBD2. Looked up from germline, CDR1 is SNHLY and CDR2 is FYNNEI. The CDR3 runs 16 residues. V gave up 7 bases and J gave up 1 base; unmatched junction bases: 10. The CDR3 DNA sequence: TGTGCCAGCAACCCTACGACTAGCGGGTCGTCCTACGAGCAGTACTTC. It yields the protein CASNPTTSGSSYEQYF. The whole variable domain, remainder taken from reference TRBV2 and TRBJ2-7, is EPEVTQTPSHQVTQMGQEVILRCVPISNHLYFYWYRQILGQKVEFLVSFYNNEISEKSEIFDDQFSVERPDGSNFTLKIRSTKLEDSAMYFCASNPTTSGSSYEQYFGPGTRLTVT.

The V gene is TRBV11-2, the J gene TRBJ2-3; TRBD2 matches 8 bases. This CDR3 region has 15 residues. Trimming cost V 4 bases and J 2 bases; bases outside gene matches: 5. CDR1 SGHAT and CDR2 FQNNGV come from the germline V gene. For the CDR3, the DNA is TGTGCCAGCAGCTCCAGCGGGAGCGTCACAGATACGCAGTATTTT. This sequence encodes CASSSSGSVTDTQYF.

This clone was counted only a few times. The J gene is TRBJ2-7, the V gene TRBV14, with 11 nucleotides matching TRBD1. V lost 5 bases and J lost 4; bases outside the gene matches: 7. CDR1 SGHDN and CDR2 FVKESK come from the germline V gene. The CDR3 covers 15 residues. As DNA, the CDR3 is TGTGCCAGCAGCGGTCCGGGACAGGGGGTGTACGAGCAGTACTTC. This encodes CASSGPGQGVYEQYF.

The chain joins TRBV5-1 to TRBJ2-7; TRBD2 agrees at 9 bases. V lost 0 bases to trimming and J lost 1 base; unmatched junction nucleotides: 2. This CDR3 has 15 amino acids. Germline assignment: CDR1 SGHRS and CDR2 YFSETQ. The CDR3 DNA follows: TGCGCCAGCAGCTTGGCTAGCGGGACATCCTACGAGCAGTACTTC. Translated: CASSLASGTSYEQYF.

V gene TRBV2 combines with J gene TRBJ1-2; 7 positions agree with TRBD1. The CDR3 runs 13 residues. CDR1 and CDR2 from the germline V gene are SNHLY and FYNNEI. Trimming took 5 bases from V and 2 from J; bases not matched to a gene: 2. The CDR3: CASSWDSNYGYTF. The CDR3 DNA follows: TGTGCCAGCAGTTGGGACAGCAACTATGGCTACACCTTC. Based on the CDR3 plus reference TRBV2 and TRBJ1-2, the full variable domain is EPEVTQTPSHQVTQMGQEVILRCVPISNHLYFYWYRQILGQKVEFLVSFYNNEISEKSEIFDDQFSVERPDGSNFTLKIRSTKLEDSAMYFCASSWDSNYGYTFGSGTRLTVV.

This clone has a single count. CDR3 coding DNA: TGTGCCAGCAGTCCTCGGAGGGCTGAAGCTTTCTTT. It encodes CASSPRRAEAFF. The chain is built from TRBV28 and TRBJ1-1; D is ambiguous. CDR1 is MDHEN, CDR2 SYDVKM, per germline. This CDR3 spans 12 amino acids. V shed 5 bases and J shed 6 bases, with 10 bases lying between them.

J is TRBJ2-1 and V is TRBV7-2; 14 nucleotides match TRBD2. The CDR3 loop spans 18 amino acids. Looked up from germline, CDR1 is SGHTA and CDR2 is FQGNSA. V shed 6 bases, J shed 0 bases, and the junction held 7 bases outside the gene matches. This CDR3 is CASRSGLAGGNSYNEQFF. The CDR3 nucleotides read TGTGCCAGCAGGTCCGGACTAGCGGGGGGAAACTCCTACAATGAGCAGTTCTTC. Together with reference TRBV7-2 and TRBJ2-1, the CDR3 gives the full variable domain: GAGVSQSPSNKVTEKGKDVELRCDPISGHTALYWYRQSLGQGLEFLIYFQGNSAPDKSGLPSDRFSAERTGGSVSTLTIQRTQQEDSAVYLCASRSGLAGGNSYNEQFFGPGTRLTVL.